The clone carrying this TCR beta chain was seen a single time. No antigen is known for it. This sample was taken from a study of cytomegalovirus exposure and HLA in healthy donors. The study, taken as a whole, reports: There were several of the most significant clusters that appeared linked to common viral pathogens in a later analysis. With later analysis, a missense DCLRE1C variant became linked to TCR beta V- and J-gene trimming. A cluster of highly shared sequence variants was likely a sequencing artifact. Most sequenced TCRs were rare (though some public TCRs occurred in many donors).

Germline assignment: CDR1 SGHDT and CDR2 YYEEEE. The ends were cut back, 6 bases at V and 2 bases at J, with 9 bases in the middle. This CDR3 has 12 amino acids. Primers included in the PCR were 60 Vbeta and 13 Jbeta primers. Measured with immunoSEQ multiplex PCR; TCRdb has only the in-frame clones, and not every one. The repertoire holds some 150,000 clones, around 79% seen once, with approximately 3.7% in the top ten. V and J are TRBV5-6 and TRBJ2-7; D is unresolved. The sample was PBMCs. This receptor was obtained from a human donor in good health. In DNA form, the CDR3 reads TGTGCCAGCAAATCCCGGGCCTACGAGCAGTACTTC. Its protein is CASKSRAYEQYF.